These T cell receptor beta chains were read from a single sample in a study of T cells in Graves' hyperthyroidism and ophthalmopathy. TCRdb analysed the multiplex PCR reads with MiXCR anew, one entry per CDR3 protein. The sample has fewer than 400,000 distinct CDR3 sequences, approximately 25% seen once; the top ten hold over 70%. The specimen was blood. Receptors originate from a man aged 50-60 years with Graves' hyperthyroidism. Each CDR3 is given with its conserved first and last residue. Each record gives: J gene, D gene, clone size, V gene, CDR3 DNA, CDR3 protein. The D gene is left open where the match is weak. Part of the rows lack a size; the others show once, few, many or a class for expanded clones.

J gene: TRBJ2-5; D gene: .; clone size: .; V gene: TRBV28; CDR3 DNA: TGTGCCAGCAGCTACCGTGGAACCAGGGAGACCCAGTACTTC; CDR3 protein: CASSYRGTRETQYF
J gene: TRBJ2-6; D gene: .; clone size: .; V gene: TRBV12-3/TRBV12-4; CDR3 DNA: TGTGCCAGCAGTCTCAGTTCTTCTGGGGCCAACGTCCTGACTTTC; CDR3 protein: CASSLSSSGANVLTF
J gene: TRBJ2-5; D gene: TRBD2; clone size: .; V gene: TRBV14; CDR3 DNA: TGTGCCAGCAGCCACTGGACTAGCGGGAGCCAAGAGACCCAGTACTTC; CDR3 protein: CASSHWTSGSQETQYF
J gene: TRBJ2-1; D gene: TRBD2; clone size: few; V gene: TRBV12-5; CDR3 DNA: TGTGCTAGTGGTTTGGTATTAGCGGGAGGGCTCAATGAGCAGTTCTTC; CDR3 protein: CASGLVLAGGLNEQFF
J gene: TRBJ1-2; D gene: TRBD1; clone size: .; V gene: TRBV9; CDR3 DNA: TGTGCCAGCAGCGCCGCAGGGGGCGTCAATGGCTACACCTTC; CDR3 protein: CASSAAGGVNGYTF
J gene: TRBJ2-2; D gene: TRBD1; clone size: .; V gene: TRBV5-1; CDR3 DNA: TGCGCCAGCAGCTTGTCCGACAGGGCCAGGGGCACCGGGGAGCTGTTTTTT; CDR3 protein: CASSLSDRARGTGELFF
J gene: TRBJ1-1; D gene: .; clone size: once; V gene: TRBV10-3; CDR3 DNA: TGTGCCATCAGCCCAAAGGGAGGGGCTGGTGAAGCTTTCTTT; CDR3 protein: CAISPKGGAGEAFF
J gene: TRBJ1-1; D gene: .; clone size: .; V gene: TRBV6-2/TRBV6-3; CDR3 DNA: TGTGCCAGCAGCCATATTACCCTGGGGAACACTGAAGCTTTCTTT; CDR3 protein: CASSHITLGNTEAFF
J gene: TRBJ2-1; D gene: TRBD2; clone size: few; V gene: TRBV9; CDR3 DNA: TGTGCCAGCAGCGTGAACGGGAGGGAATACAATGAGCAGTTCTTC; CDR3 protein: CASSVNGREYNEQFF
J gene: TRBJ2-5; D gene: .; clone size: .; V gene: TRBV18; CDR3 DNA: TGTGCCAGCTCACTTGGGATCGCGGAGACCCAGTACTTC; CDR3 protein: CASSLGIAETQYF
J gene: TRBJ2-3; D gene: .; clone size: .; V gene: TRBV9; CDR3 DNA: TGTGCCAGCAGCGTAGATGGCGGTACGCAGTATTTT; CDR3 protein: CASSVDGGTQYF